This T cell receptor (beta chain) was captured by sequencing in a study of control samples from healthy donors and cancer patients. Sequenced by immunoSEQ multiplex PCR; TCRdb stores in-frame clones only, minus some. Of around 190,000 clones in the sample, 85% to 95% were seen once. Germline lookup yields CDR1 SGHRS and CDR2 YFSETQ. The CDR3 consists of 15 residues. Trimming pared 1 base from V and 1 base from J, leaving 11 bases between. V usage is TRBV5-1 and J usage is TRBJ1-1; D remains unclear. The sample comprised blood. The source is a man aged 25 to 40 in good health. CDR3 DNA sequence: TGCGCCAGCAGCTTGCGGATCGGTAGGAACACTGAAGCTTTCTTT. It is translated as CASSLRIGRNTEAFF.